The 11 T cell receptor beta chains presented below share a single source sample, sequenced in a study of tissue T cells after allogeneic stem cell transplantation. Sequenced by immunoSEQ multiplex PCR; TCRdb stores in-frame clones only, minus some. The repertoire holds approximately 6,100 clones, with around 43% as singletons. Time point specified: mouse harvest day 7 after allogeneic transplant. Mouse grafts combined 10^7 T-cell-depleted bone marrow cells with 10^6 splenic CD5+ T cells. Sample: skin. These receptor sequences come from a female BALB/c mouse given C57BL/6 T cells with graft-versus-host disease after an allogeneic hematopoietic cell transplant.

This clone occurred a few times. These gene names are mouse names. The CDR3 spells CASSLSPGGGNTLYF. The CDR3 DNA, read in part, is TGTGCCAGCAGTCTGTCCCCAGGGGGGGGAAATACGCTCTAT. The rearrangement links TRBV26 to TRBJ1-3, with 7 bases identical to TRBD1. The read stops 1 residue short of the end of the CDR3; the missing end is completed from the germline J gene. This CDR3 contains 15 residues. Germline values: CDR1 KGHPV, CDR2 FQNQEV (reference sequence). After removal of 0 bases from V and 4 bases from J, the junction contained 3 bases not matched to a gene. The whole variable domain, filled in from reference TRBV26 and TRBJ1-3, reads NSKVIQTPRYLVKGQGQKAKMRCIPEKGHPVVFWYQQNKNNEFKFLINFQNQEVLQQIDMTEKRFSAECPSNSPCSLEIQSSEAGDSALYLCASSLSPGGGNTLYFGEGSRLIVV.

Details on this clone: Gene names follow the mouse nomenclature. The read falls 1 residue short of the CDR3 end, and the missing part is taken from the germline J gene. The J gene is TRBJ2-5, the V gene TRBV3, with 12 bases that match TRBD2. V lost 5 bases, J lost 2 bases, and 5 bases stayed unmatched. CDR1 and CDR2 (germline): SNHLY, FYNGKV (reference sequence). The CDR3 extends over 16 amino acids. The CDR3 DNA, read in part, is TGTGCCAGCAGCCCGACTGGGGGGGCGCCCCAAGACACCCAGTAC. The encoded protein is CASSPTGGAPQDTQY. The entire CDR3 sequence reads CASSPTGGAPQDTQYF. Drawing the rest from reference TRBV3 and TRBJ2-5, the complete variable domain is GPKVLQIPSHQIIDMGQMVTLNCDPVSNHLYFYWYKQILGQQMEFLVNFYNGKVMEKSKLFKDQFSVERPDGSYFTLKIQPTALEDSAVYFCASSPTGGAPQDTQYFGPGTRLLVL.

This clone was seen only a few times. These gene names are mouse names. The CDR3 goes on 1 residue after the read ends, and that part is filled in from the germline J gene. The V and J genes are TRBV23 and TRBJ2-3; TRBD2, as called in the table, went unchecked against the DNA. The germline gives CDR1 KGHTA, CDR2 FQNQQP. The CDR3 runs 14 residues. The CDR3 DNA, read in part, is TGCTCCAGCAGTCAGACTGGGGGTGCAGAAACGCTGTAT. The encoded protein is CSSSQTGGAETLY. The full CDR3 sequence reads CSSSQTGGAETLYF.

About this clone: Gene names and germline match the mouse. The read is 1 residue too short to cover the CDR3 end, so that end is filled in from the germline J gene. The genes are TRBV12-1 and TRBJ2-1, with 10 bases identical to TRBD2. V gave up 4 bases and J gave up 2 bases; unmatched junction bases: 4. CDR3 size: 15 residues. CDR1 is SGHSN, CDR2 HYEKVE, per germline. Partial CDR3 DNA: TGTGCCAGCTCCCTCGGACTGGGGGACTATGCTGAGCAGTTC. Its translation: CASSLGLGDYAEQF. The entire CDR3 protein is CASSLGLGDYAEQFF.

As for this clone: Genes and germline come from the mouse. The read finishes 1 residue shy of the CDR3 end, and the germline J gene is used to complete it. The J gene is TRBJ1-3, the V gene TRBV3; TRBD1 is a possible D gene (5 bases). The CDR3 length is 15 residues. The V gene's germline CDR1 is SNHLY and CDR2 FYNGKV (reference sequence). Trimming cost V 1 base and J 2 bases, with 9 bases left between them. The DNA read from the CDR3 is TGTGCCAGCAGCTTAGTGGGGGGAACTGGAAATACGCTCTAT. Translated: CASSLVGGTGNTLY. The full CDR3 protein reads CASSLVGGTGNTLYF.

On this clone itself: Gene names are the mouse ones. Coverage ceases 1 residue before the CDR3 finishes, and the germline J gene fills in the end. The rearrangement links TRBV3 to TRBJ2-4; perhaps D is TRBD1 or TRBD2 (5 bases each). The CDR3 runs 15 residues. Deletions cut 2 bases from V and 2 bases from J, with 11 bases between. Germline-derived CDR1 and CDR2 are SNHLY and FYNGKV (reference sequence). Here the CDR3 reads CASSLSGAAQNTLYF. The covered CDR3 bases are TGTGCCAGCAGCTTATCCGGGGCGGCTCAAAACACCTTGTAC.

Comment on this clone: The gene names here belong to mouse. The read is 1 residue too short to cover the CDR3 end, so that end is filled in from the germline J gene. The chain couples TRBV26 to TRBJ1-2; D unresolved. This CDR3 region has 13 residues. Germline values: CDR1 KGHPV, CDR2 FQNQEV (reference sequence). Deletions cut 0 bases from V and 0 bases from J, with 2 bases between. CDR3 amino acids: CASSLSPNSDYTF. Incomplete CDR3 DNA: TGTGCCAGCAGTCTGTCACCAAACTCCGACTACACC.

Remarks on this clone: The gene names given are mouse names. The missing CDR3 end, 1 residue past where the read stops, is filled in from the germline J gene. The rearrangement links TRBV12-1 to TRBJ1-1; D gene unclear. Trimming left V 0 bases short and J 0 bases short, with 4 bases between. The CDR3 sequence is 13 residues long. Germline assignment: CDR1 SGHSN and CDR2 HYEKVE. The part of the CDR3 DNA that was read is TGTGCCAGCTCTCTCCAGGCAAACACAGAAGTCTTC. It is translated as CASSLQANTEVF. The entire CDR3 protein reads CASSLQANTEVFF.

In regard to this clone: Each gene name is a mouse one. From the germline J gene comes the end of the CDR3, since the read stops 1 residue before it. This CDR3 is also generated by other DNA sequences in the sample. The chain links TRBV26 to TRBJ2-5, with D perhaps assigned TRBD1 or TRBD2 (5 bases each). The CDR3 consists of 13 residues. V lost 2 bases and J 5 bases, leaving 8 bases between the germline ends. CDR1 and CDR2 from the germline V gene are KGHPV and FQNQEV (reference sequence). This CDR3 is CASSLGGGDTQYF. The covered CDR3 bases are TGTGCCAGCAGTCTGGGGGGAGGAGACACCCAGTAC.

On this clone itself: Gene names are mouse gene names. Read coverage stops 1 residue before the CDR3 terminus; the germline J gene supplies the remainder. The V call is TRBV26, the J call TRBJ2-5; a weak D match, TRBD1 (6 bases). The germline V gene has CDR1 KGHPV and CDR2 FQNQEV (reference sequence). This CDR3 spans 14 amino acids. Trimming cost V 3 bases and J 1 base, with 8 bases left between them. CDR3 DNA (partial): TGTGCCAGCAGTCTCGGGACATACCAAGACACCCAGTAC. Translating it yields CASSLGTYQDTQY. The CDR3 as a whole reads CASSLGTYQDTQYF.

As regards this clone: Mouse gene names and germline throughout. The read ends 1 residue before the CDR3 terminus; that terminus is restored from the germline J gene. V and J are TRBV26 and TRBJ2-1; 10 bases line up with TRBD1. V lost 5 bases, J lost 7 bases, and 5 bases stayed unmatched. The CDR3 sequence is 14 residues long. Germline values: CDR1 KGHPV, CDR2 FQNQEV (reference sequence). The part of the CDR3 DNA that was read is TGTGCCAGCAGTTCCGGGACAGGGGTAGCTGAGCAGTTC. Protein: CASSSGTGVAEQF. From start to end, the CDR3 is CASSSGTGVAEQFF.